This TCR beta chain originates from a study of T cell responses to AZD1222 COVID-19 vaccine. Regarding the study as a whole: Clonal diversity may have been underestimated in mostly white British donors.

TCRdb's table, derived via immunoSEQ multiplex PCR, lists solely in-frame clones and lacks some. The profile covers 120,000 or so clones, with about 85% appearing a single time and less than 3.5% taken by the ten largest. On this clone: What it recognizes is unknown.

The source is an adult in good health. This sample comprised peripheral blood, obtained on day 0 of AZD1222 vaccination.

As DNA, the CDR3 is TGTGCCAGCAGTTCTCAGGGGAGCGGGGCCTCCTACGAGCAGTACTTC. This encodes CASSSQGSGASYEQYF. V gene TRBV7-2 combines with J gene TRBJ2-7, with a weak D call TRBD2 (7 bases). The CDR3 length is 16 residues. V lost 6 bases and J lost 0, with 18 bases in between. From germline, CDR1 is SGHTA and CDR2 FQGNSA.